Below are 3 T cell receptor beta chains sequenced from a single sample in a study of blood T cell repertoires in COVID-19. TCRdb keeps only in-frame clones here, not all; method: immunoSEQ multiplex PCR. The sample records roughly 350,000 clones, more than 85% being singletons. What was sequenced was PBMCs or T cells enriched from blood (not recorded which). The receptor source for this set is a woman aged 25-40 years who had recovered from COVID-19.

This sequence joins TRBV7-2 and TRBJ2-4, with 8 bases matching TRBD2. The CDR3 consists of 15 residues. CDR1 and CDR2 from the germline V gene are SGHTA and FQGNSA. J was trimmed by 8 bases and V by 4 bases; bases with no gene match: 10. The DNA of the CDR3 is TGTGCCAGCAGCTCGGGGGGGACTCTAGGGGACATTCAGTACTTC. The encoded protein is CASSSGGTLGDIQYF. Combining the CDR3 with reference TRBV7-2 and TRBJ2-4 gives the whole variable domain GAGVSQSPSNKVTEKGKDVELRCDPISGHTALYWYRQSLGQGLEFLIYFQGNSAPDKSGLPSDRFSAERTGGSVSTLTIQRTQQEDSAVYLCASSSGGTLGDIQYFGAGTRLSVL.

The V gene is TRBV5-6, the J gene TRBJ1-2, with D maybe TRBD1 (5 bases). This CDR3 has 13 amino acids. Trimming took off 3 bases at V and 4 bases at J, with 10 bases between the two ends. Germline V CDR1 and CDR2: SGHDT, YYEEEE. DNA for the CDR3: TGTGCCAGCAGCTCCGGACAAGGCTATGGCTACACCTTC. Translation: CASSSGQGYGYTF. The full variable domain, rest sourced from reference TRBV5-6 and TRBJ1-2, is DAGVTQSPTHLIKTRGQQVTLRCSPKSGHDTVSWYQQALGQGPQFIFQYYEEEERQRGNFPDRFSGHQFPNYSSELNVNALLLGDSALYLCASSSGQGYGYTFGSGTRLTVV.

The chain joins TRBV19 to TRBJ1-1, with no clear D. The V gene lost 7 bases and the J gene lost 3 bases, with 12 bases spanning the gap. Germline V gives CDR1 LNHDA, CDR2 SQIVND (reference sequence). This CDR3 has 13 residues. CDR3 region: CASKLGSYTEAFF. The CDR3 nucleotides read TGTGCCAGTAAACTAGGGAGTTACACTGAAGCTTTCTTT.